A selection of T cell receptor beta chains follows, all from one sample in a study of T-cell memory formation after mild COVID-19. TCRdb analysed the 5' RACE reads with MiXCR anew, one entry per CDR3 protein. The sample holds approximately 210,000 distinct CDR3 sequences, around 30% seen once. The sample consisted of PBMCs or a T cell subset sorted from them (not recorded which). Every receptor here comes from an adult woman who had mild COVID-19 (a few samples of this study predate the infection). Cell type and time point are not known. Each CDR3 is given with its conserved first and last residue. The D gene is left open where the match is weak. Size is stated for part of the rows, as once, few or many counts, or as a class when the clone is expanded.

TRBV7-9	TRBJ1-1	-	-	CASSLGGGSAFF	TGTGCCAGCAGCTTAGGCGGGGGGTCAGCTTTCTTT
TRBV19	TRBJ2-1	-	-	CASSIDQKALYNEQFF	TGTGCCAGTAGTATAGACCAAAAGGCTCTCTACAATGAGCAGTTCTTC
TRBV7-6	TRBJ2-7	-	-	CASSLGGDGLDEQYF	TGTGCCAGCAGCTTAGGAGGGGATGGTTTGGACGAGCAGTACTTC
TRBV5-1	TRBJ1-2	few	-	CASSLDTDYGYTF	TGCGCCAGCAGCTTGGATACAGACTATGGCTACACCTTC
TRBV7-9	TRBJ2-7	many	-	CASSLHADSYEQYF	TGTGCCAGCAGCTTACACGCGGATTCCTACGAGCAGTACTTC
TRBV5-1	TRBJ2-1	few	-	CASSLAGTNSYNEQFF	TGCGCCAGCAGTCTCGCCGGGACAAATTCCTACAATGAGCAGTTCTTC
TRBV24-1	TRBJ2-1	few	-	CATSDPGNPYNEQFF	TGTGCCACCAGTGACCCCGGGAACCCGTACAATGAGCAGTTCTTC
TRBV2	TRBJ2-1	few	TRBD2	CASTVSGGARYNEQFF	TGTGCCAGCACGGTTAGCGGGGGGGCCCGGTACAATGAGCAGTTCTTC
TRBV5-6	TRBJ2-1	-	TRBD1	CASSFGTGVNEQFF	TGTGCCAGCAGCTTCGGGACAGGGGTCAATGAGCAGTTCTTC
TRBV7-3	TRBJ2-3	few	-	CASSRGQADTQYF	TGTGCCAGCAGCCGCGGACAAGCAGATACGCAGTATTTT
TRBV2	TRBJ2-2	-	TRBD1	CASSPGDRGGTPGELFF	TGTGCCAGCAGTCCCGGGGACAGGGGCGGGACCCCCGGGGAGCTGTTTTTT
TRBV7-9	TRBJ2-1	few	-	CASSFEGYEQFF	TGTGCCAGCAGCTTTGAAGGGTATGAGCAGTTCTTC
TRBV20-1	TRBJ1-3	-	TRBD1	CSAKTGRSGNTIYF	TGCAGTGCTAAGACAGGGAGGTCTGGAAACACCATATATTTT
TRBV5-5	TRBJ2-7	-	TRBD2	CASSPVGGDEQYF	TGTGCCAGCAGCCCCGTTGGGGGGGACGAGCAGTACTTC
TRBV4-1	TRBJ2-3	few	TRBD2	CASSRPGLARPDTQYF	TGCGCCAGCAGCCGCCCGGGACTAGCGCGCCCAGATACGCAGTATTTT
TRBV5-1	TRBJ2-7	once	-	CASSLEGGMGVYEQYF	TGCGCCAGCAGCTTGGAGGGCGGGATGGGGGTCTACGAGCAGTACTTC
TRBV6-5	TRBJ1-4	few	-	CASSYRGLGRLNEKLFF	TGTGCCAGCAGTTACCGGGGGCTTGGCAGGCTTAATGAAAAACTGTTTTTT
TRBV20-1	TRBJ1-5	-	TRBD1	CSARRTGGVQPQHF	TGCAGTGCTAGGAGAACAGGGGGTGTTCAGCCCCAGCATTTT
TRBV3-1	TRBJ1-2	-	-	CASSQRGAAYGYTF	TGTGCCAGCAGCCAAAGGGGGGCGGCCTATGGCTACACCTTC
TRBV5-6	TRBJ2-3	few	-	CASSAKPRIQRDTQYF	TGTGCCAGCAGCGCCAAACCCCGGATCCAACGGGATACGCAGTATTTT
TRBV7-9	TRBJ1-2	few	-	CASSEPGTQQNYGYTF	TGTGCCAGCAGCGAACCTGGGACACAACAGAACTATGGCTACACCTTC
TRBV15	TRBJ2-1	-	-	CATSRDSEAGTYNEQFF	TGTGCCACCAGCAGAGATAGTGAAGCGGGCACCTACAATGAGCAGTTCTTC
TRBV5-4	TRBJ2-7	-	TRBD1	CASSYGQGMPYEQYF	TGTGCCAGCAGCTACGGACAGGGGATGCCCTACGAGCAGTACTTC
TRBV24-1	TRBJ2-2	-	-	CATSDFFPGAIGELFF	TGTGCCACCAGTGATTTTTTTCCCGGGGCGATCGGGGAGCTGTTTTTT
TRBV7-9	TRBJ1-5	few	-	CASSSGGEKGQPQHF	TGTGCCAGCAGTTCCGGTGGCGAAAAGGGGCAGCCCCAGCATTTT